This T cell receptor beta chain was sequenced for a study of spatial heterogeneity in lung cancer. The time point: sample taken at primary tumor resection. Sequencing covered unsorted whole RNA taken from tumor, nontumor lung or frozen PBMC. Germline values: CDR1 SGHRS, CDR2 YFSETQ. The CDR3 is made up of 14 amino acids. Deletions cut 2 bases from V and 5 bases from J, with 11 bases between. Each CDR3 protein gets one entry after TCRdb re-called the 5' RACE reads with MiXCR. This table holds 20,000 to 25,000 distinct CDR3 sequences, around 4.3% found once. The chain carries TRBV5-1 and TRBJ2-1, with D maybe TRBD2 (5 bases). This specimen was PBMCs, taken at surgery. The TCR was taken from a male donor with early-stage non-small cell lung cancer. The CDR3 is CASSLTGINNEQFF. CDR3 in DNA: TGCGCCAGCAGCTTAACGGGGATAAACAATGAGCAGTTCTTC.